Sequencing of this T cell receptor beta chain was carried out in a study of identical twins. Whole-study findings and limits: Twins shared out-of-frame alpha sequences with excess low generation probability.

Template switching, a step in the protocol, added a universal primer site, and cDNA carried unique molecular identifiers. TCRdb redid the calling of the 5' RACE reads with MiXCR, one entry per CDR3 protein. The sample has fewer than 650,000 distinct CDR3 sequences; approximately 10% are singletons. The CDR3 has 16 amino acids. Looked up from germline, CDR1 is MNHEY and CDR2 is SVGEGT. Trimming took 8 bases from V and 4 from J; bases not matched to a gene: 16. Many counts were recorded for this clonotype. What it binds is unknown. The donors were all healthy and Caucasian. The same data also contributed to another study, on yellow fever vaccine responses in identical twins. In that study: Twins reportedly appeared to share part of their vaccine T cell response while keeping part individual.

The sequenced sample consisted of PBMCs. The TCR sequence derives from a woman aged 18-35 years in good health. The chain joins TRBV6-2 or TRBV6-3 to TRBJ1-1; the match to TRBD1 covers 7 bases. The DNA of the CDR3 is TGTGCCAGCGTGGGGACAGTAGAAAATATAGGCACTGAAGCTTTCTTT. Its translation is CASVGTVENIGTEAFF.